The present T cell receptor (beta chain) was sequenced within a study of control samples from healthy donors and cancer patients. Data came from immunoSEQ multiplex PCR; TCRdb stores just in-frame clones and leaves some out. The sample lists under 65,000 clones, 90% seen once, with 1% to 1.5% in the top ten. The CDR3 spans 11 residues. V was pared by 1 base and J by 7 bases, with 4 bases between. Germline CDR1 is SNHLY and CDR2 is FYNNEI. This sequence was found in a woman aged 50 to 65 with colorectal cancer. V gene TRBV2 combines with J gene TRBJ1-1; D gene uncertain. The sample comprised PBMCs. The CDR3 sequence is CASSEEGEAFF. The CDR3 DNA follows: TGTGCCAGCAGTGAAGAGGGTGAAGCTTTCTTT.